These T cell receptor beta chains were read from a single sample in a study of beta chain features in type 1 diabetes. The table came from immunoSEQ multiplex PCR; TCRdb's copy has only in-frame clones and leaves some out. Of more than 300,000 clones in the sample, about 15% were seen once. Input material: naive CD4+ T cells from blood. These receptors came from a woman aged 18-29 years in good health. Both conserved end residues are part of each CDR3. D genes are given only for firm matches. Clone size is shown for a subset of rows, as once, few, many or a class of expanded clone.

CDR3 | DNA | D | J | V | size
CASSRGQGAGEQYF | TGTGCCAGCAGCCGGGGACAGGGGGCGGGGGAGCAGTACTTC | TRBD1 | TRBJ2-7 | TRBV28 | few
CASSVGTVSYEQYF | TGTGCCAGCAGCGTAGGTACGGTTTCCTACGAGCAGTACTTC | NA | TRBJ2-7 | TRBV9 | NA
CASSGGQLKETQYF | TGTGCCAGCAGCGGTGGACAGCTAAAAGAGACCCAGTACTTC | NA | TRBJ2-5 | TRBV9 | NA
CASRLGTGRLQPQHF | TGTGCCAGTAGGCTTGGGACAGGCCGCCTTCAGCCCCAGCATTTT | TRBD1 | TRBJ1-5 | TRBV19 | NA
CSARGSWVQYF | TGCAGTGCTAGAGGGAGCTGGGTGCAGTACTTC | NA | TRBJ2-7 | TRBV20-1 | few
CATIPGQGYNEQFF | TGTGCCACGATTCCGGGACAGGGCTACAATGAGCAGTTCTTC | TRBD1 | TRBJ2-1 | TRBV19 | NA
CASSPGEGQPQHF | TGTGCCAGCTCACCGGGAGAGGGCCAGCCCCAGCATTTT | NA | TRBJ1-5 | TRBV18 | NA
CASSLLNTGELFF | TGTGCCAGCAGCTTACTGAACACCGGGGAGCTGTTTTTT | NA | TRBJ2-2 | TRBV7-9 | NA
CASSRQDNQPQHF | TGTGCCAGCAGTCGACAGGACAATCAGCCCCAGCATTTT | NA | TRBJ1-5 | TRBV6-6 | NA
CASSVLHGASTDTQYF | TGTGCCAGCAGCGTCCTCCACGGAGCGAGCACAGATACGCAGTATTTT | NA | TRBJ2-3 | TRBV9 | NA
CASSYSTHGDEQYF | TGTGCCAGCAGTTACTCGACACATGGCGACGAGCAGTACTTC | NA | TRBJ2-7 | TRBV6-6 | NA
CAWSVERTGMGNQPQHF | TGTGCCTGGAGTGTAGAGCGGACAGGCATGGGCAATCAGCCCCAGCATTTT | TRBD1 | TRBJ1-5 | TRBV30 | NA
CASSVGGGDTGELFF | TGTGCCAGCAGCGTAGGCGGGGGAGACACCGGGGAGCTGTTTTTT | TRBD2 | TRBJ2-2 | TRBV9 | NA
CAWSVRGNEQFF | TGTGCCTGGAGTGTGAGAGGGAATGAGCAGTTCTTC | NA | TRBJ2-1 | TRBV30 | NA